This T cell receptor beta chain appears in the sequencing data of a study of blood T cell repertoires in COVID-19. Profiling relied on immunoSEQ multiplex PCR, and the TCRdb table lists in-frame clones only, not all of them. The sample has more than 90,000 clones, roughly 90% seen once. Sequenced material: peripheral blood. The TCR was taken from a human donor in a cohort sampled during active COVID-19.

CDR3 protein: CASRYQGVGANVLTF. The DNA for the CDR3 is TGTGCCAGCAGGTACCAGGGGGTTGGGGCCAACGTCCTGACTTTC. The chain couples TRBV28 to TRBJ2-6, with TRBD1 matching over 7 bases. CDR1 is MDHEN and CDR2 is SYDVKM in the germline V gene. This CDR3 is 15 amino acids long. The ends lost 6 bases at V and 3 bases at J; junction bases unmatched: 5.